The TCR beta chain under discussion was sequenced for a study of neurological immune-mediated disorders. The CDR3 runs 15 residues. Trimming removed 2 bases at V and 0 bases at J, with 12 bases between. The germline V gene encodes CDR1 SGHRS and CDR2 YFSETQ. This clonotype was seen repeatedly, ten times or more. Its matching antigen is unknown. MiXCR was run by TCRdb on the 5' RACE reads, yielding one entry per CDR3 protein. The sample has more than 70,000 distinct CDR3 sequences, 10% seen once. Maryland, USA blood bank volunteers served as healthy controls. Unsorted libraries used 2 million PBMCs kept at -80 degrees C. Whole-study results and caveats: The study found no CDR3 amino acid sequences shared by expanded clones across subjects, suggesting private repertoires in all groups. Multiple sclerosis patients had less TCR clonal expansion than even healthy controls, unlike HTLV-1-associated myelopathy.

The sequence was collected from a man between 35 and 55 years old in good health. V gene TRBV5-1 combines with J gene TRBJ2-7; D not certain. Material: PBMCs. The CDR3 nucleotides are TGCGCCAGCAGCTTCCCGGACGGATACTCCTACGAGCAGTACTTC. Translating gives CASSFPDGYSYEQYF. Together with reference TRBV5-1 and TRBJ2-7, the CDR3 gives the full variable domain: KAGVTQTPRYLIKTRGQQVTLSCSPISGHRSVSWYQQTPGQGLQFLFEYFSETQRNKGNFPGRFSGRQFSNSRSEMNVSTLELGDSALYLCASSFPDGYSYEQYFGPGTRLTVT.